One sample yielded the 26 T cell receptor beta chains listed below, sequenced in a study of T cell responses to AZD1222 COVID-19 vaccine. Profiled with immunoSEQ multiplex PCR; TCRdb holds only in-frame clones, not every one. The sample carries approximately 89,000 clones, approximately 90% recorded once. Material: peripheral blood, obtained 28 days after the second AZD1222 dose. These TCRs come from an adult who received the AZD1222 COVID-19 vaccine.

V usage is TRBV28 and J usage is TRBJ1-2; the D is unclear. V shed 3 bases and J shed 2 bases, with 10 bases lying between them. Per the germline V gene, CDR1 is MDHEN and CDR2 is SYDVKM. The CDR3 is 14 amino acids. Here the CDR3 DNA reads TGTGCCAGCAGTTTCCCGAGAGTGAACTATGGCTACACCTTC. Translation gives CASSFPRVNYGYTF.

The chain uses TRBV18 and TRBJ2-5, with D unresolved. This CDR3 has 14 residues. Germline CDR1 is KGHSH and CDR2 is LQKENI. V lost 0 bases and J lost 5, with 10 bases in between. CDR3 sequence (DNA): TGTGCCAGCTCACCACCGGCAGGTCACGAGACCCAGTACTTC. Its translation: CASSPPAGHETQYF.

The genes are TRBV9 and TRBJ2-3; TRBD2 aligns across 12 bases. The CDR3 extends over 17 amino acids. The germline CDR1 and CDR2 sequences are SGDLS and YYNGEE. V trimming: 0 bases; J trimming: 3 bases; junction bases outside the gene matches: 5. CDR3 region: CASSVAGTSGPTDTQYF. CDR3 bases: TGTGCCAGCAGCGTAGCTGGGACTAGCGGGCCTACAGATACGCAGTATTTT.

This rearrangement joins TRBV23-1 to TRBJ2-5; no definite D call. TRBV23-1 is annotated as an ORF whose role is uncertain. Trimming removed 8 bases from V and 5 bases from J, with 15 bases in between. The CDR3 contains 13 residues. Written as DNA, the CDR3 is TGCGCCAGCGCCGGTGCGCTGCGGGAGACCCAGTACTTC. Amino acid sequence: CASAGALRETQYF.

The CDR3 region has the DNA TGCGCCAGCAGTGACGAAGGGACAGGTTCACCCCTCCACTTT. Its translation: CASSDEGTGSPLHF. The chain joins TRBV10-1 to TRBJ1-6; 8 bases agree with TRBD1. V shed 3 bases, J shed 9 bases, and the junction held 4 bases outside the gene matches. Germline V lookup: CDR1 WNHNN, CDR2 SYGVQD (reference sequence). There are 14 residues in the CDR3.

The genes are TRBV29-1 and TRBJ1-2, with a tentative D call TRBD1 (6 bases). The CDR3 totals 13 residues. CDR1 and CDR2 (germline): SQVTM, ANQGSEA. Trimming stripped 5 bases from V and 8 bases from J, with 18 bases between. For the CDR3, the DNA is TGCAGCGTTACCGGGGGGGCAGGGCTCGGCTACACCTTC. It specifies CSVTGGAGLGYTF.

As for this clone: The DNA is left out, because the CDR3 cannot be placed on it with certainty; the CDR3 is given as TCRdb lists it. This chain connects TRBV2 to TRBJ2-7. The CDR3 has 11 amino acids, counting both end residues. Per the germline V gene, CDR1 is SNHLY and CDR2 is FYNNEI. The CDR3 loop is CASILGYEQYF.

The chain couples TRBV12-3 or TRBV12-4 to TRBJ2-1; possibly TRBD2 for D (6 bases). V dropped 7 bases and J dropped 10 bases, with 14 bases sitting between them. The CDR3 consists of 12 residues. This CDR3 is CASTLGGAEQFF. Written as DNA, the CDR3 is TGTGCCAGCACCCTTGGAGGGGCCGAGCAGTTCTTC.

The chain carries TRBV12-3 or TRBV12-4 and TRBJ1-1, with a weak D call TRBD1 (6 bases). The CDR3 has 12 amino acids. The CDR3 DNA is TGTGCGACAAGGGGGGGCAACACTGAAGCTTTCTTT. Translating it yields CATRGGNTEAFF.

V usage is TRBV28 and J usage is TRBJ1-2, with D possibly being TRBD1 (5 bases). This CDR3 has 14 residues. Deletions cut 6 bases from V and 6 bases from J, with 17 bases between. Germline loops: CDR1 MDHEN, CDR2 SYDVKM. The CDR3 region is CASRVEGRQHGYTF. In DNA, the CDR3 is TGTGCCAGCAGGGTCGAGGGAAGACAGCATGGCTACACCTTC.

The V and J genes are TRBV28 and TRBJ1-1; D unclear. The germline V and J ends were trimmed by 5 bases and 1 base, with 17 bases remaining between them. Germline assignment: CDR1 MDHEN and CDR2 SYDVKM. The CDR3 sequence is 16 residues long. CDR3 in amino acids: CASSPFDGPGNTEAFF. The CDR3 DNA reads TGTGCCAGCAGTCCCTTTGACGGGCCGGGGAACACTGAAGCTTTCTTT.

This chain joins TRBV4-1 and TRBJ2-7, with D possibly matching TRBD2 (5 bases). The CDR3 runs to 14 residues. The germline gives CDR1 MGHRA, CDR2 YSYEKL. Trimming stripped 6 bases from V and 0 bases from J, with 12 bases between. The CDR3 nucleotides are TGCGCCAGCAGTATGGGAGCGTCCTCCTACGAGCAGTACTTC. Translated, it gives CASSMGASSYEQYF.

The chain uses TRBV5-1 and TRBJ1-4; D is uncertain. CDR3 length equals 14 residues. The V gene's germline CDR1 is SGHRS and CDR2 YFSETQ. V was clipped by 0 bases and J by 6 bases, with 9 bases between them. CDR3 in amino acids: CASSLGGNYEKLFF. The CDR3 DNA sequence: TGCGCCAGCAGCTTGGGCGGGAACTATGAAAAACTGTTTTTT.

V is TRBV7-9 and J is TRBJ2-7; TRBD1 aligns across 10 bases. From germline, CDR1 is SEHNR and CDR2 FQNEAQ (reference sequence). The CDR3 covers 12 residues. Trimming removed 6 bases from V and 9 bases from J; junction bases left unmatched: 5. CDR3 in amino acids: CASSSGQGSQYF. In DNA, the CDR3 is TGTGCCAGCAGTTCGGGACAGGGGTCGCAGTACTTC.

The chain couples TRBV7-9 to TRBJ1-3, with D uncertain. This CDR3 has 16 residues. Trimming removed 3 bases at V and 0 bases at J, with 12 bases between. CDR1 and CDR2 from the germline V gene are SEHNR and FQNEAQ (reference sequence). The CDR3 loop reads CASSFSFVSSGNTIYF. The CDR3 DNA reads as TGTGCCAGCAGCTTCTCCTTCGTCAGCTCTGGAAACACCATATATTTT. Combining the CDR3 with reference TRBV7-9 and TRBJ1-3 gives the whole variable domain DTGVSQNPRHKITKRGQNVTFRCDPISEHNRLYWYRQTLGQGPEFLTYFQNEAQLEKSRLLSDRFSAERPKGSFSTLEIQRTEQGDSAMYLCASSFSFVSSGNTIYFGEGSWLTVV.

V is TRBV7-9 and J is TRBJ1-1; D is perhaps TRBD1 (5 bases). Germline V gene sequence: CDR1 SEHNR, CDR2 FQNEAQ (reference sequence). V shed 5 bases and J shed 0 bases, with 16 bases lying between them. This CDR3 contains 16 residues. The CDR3 region has the DNA TGTGCCAGCAGCGCTAGCGGTGGGGGGATGAACACTGAAGCTTTCTTT. This codes for CASSASGGGMNTEAFF. Using reference TRBV7-9 and TRBJ1-1 for the parts outside the CDR3, the full variable domain is DTGVSQNPRHKITKRGQNVTFRCDPISEHNRLYWYRQTLGQGPEFLTYFQNEAQLEKSRLLSDRFSAERPKGSFSTLEIQRTEQGDSAMYLCASSASGGGMNTEAFFGQGTRLTVV.

The chain combines TRBV7-3 with TRBJ2-2; D not certain. Germline V lookup: CDR1 SGHTA, CDR2 FQGTGA. This CDR3 region has 14 residues. The V end was cut by 6 bases, the J end by 2 bases, with 10 bases between. The DNA of the CDR3 is TGTGCCAGCAGTTCCACTCTCAACACCGGGGAGCTGTTTTTT. Protein sequence: CASSSTLNTGELFF.

This clone was detected once. V usage is TRBV7-9 and J usage is TRBJ2-5, with D tentatively TRBD2 (6 bases). V was clipped by 1 base and J by 5 bases, with 11 bases between them. This CDR3 is built from 14 residues. Germline lookup yields CDR1 SEHNR and CDR2 FQNEAQ (reference sequence). The CDR3 nucleotides read TGTGCCAGCAGCTTAGTAAAAGGGAGGGAGACCCAGTACTTC. Protein sequence: CASSLVKGRETQYF. The variable domain in full, completed from reference TRBV7-9 and TRBJ2-5, reads DTGVSQNPRHKITKRGQNVTFRCDPISEHNRLYWYRQTLGQGPEFLTYFQNEAQLEKSRLLSDRFSAERPKGSFSTLEIQRTEQGDSAMYLCASSLVKGRETQYFGPGTRLLVL.

The chain joins TRBV11-2 to TRBJ1-5, with D hard to call. CDR1 SGHAT and CDR2 FQNNGV come from the germline V gene. The CDR3 covers 14 residues. Trimming stripped 3 bases from V and 5 bases from J, with 11 bases between. The CDR3 loop reads CASSFTHVDQPQHF. The CDR3, as DNA: TGTGCCAGCAGCTTTACTCACGTGGATCAGCCCCAGCATTTT. Full variable domain (outside the CDR3, taken from reference TRBV11-2 and TRBJ1-5): EAGVAQSPRYKIIEKRQSVAFWCNPISGHATLYWYQQILGQGPKLLIQFQNNGVVDDSQLPKDRFSAERLKGVDSTLKIQPAKLEDSAVYLCASSFTHVDQPQHFGDGTRLSIL.

The CDR3 nucleotides read TGTGCCAGCAGCCAGGGGGGAAACTATGGCTACACCTTC. The encoded protein is CASSQGGNYGYTF. The chain carries TRBV3-1 (or the pseudogene TRBV3-2) and TRBJ1-2; tentative D call: TRBD1 (5 bases). Trimming left V 3 bases short and J 2 bases short, with 7 bases between. Germline CDR1 is LGHDT and CDR2 is YNNKEL (reference sequence). The CDR3 length is 13 residues.

The chain couples TRBV24-1 to TRBJ2-7, with D tentatively TRBD2 (7 bases). The CDR3 sequence is 16 residues long. CDR1 and CDR2 (germline): KGHDR, SFDVKD. Between the trimmed V and J ends, which lost 2 bases and 3 bases, there was a span of 16 bases. The CDR3 sequence is CATSDSGWGGGYEQYF. The CDR3 DNA follows: TGTGCCACCAGTGATTCCGGGTGGGGGGGCGGCTACGAGCAGTACTTC.

The chain joins TRBV28 to TRBJ2-3; no clear D gene. CDR1 MDHEN and CDR2 SYDVKM come from the germline V gene. V was shortened by 6 bases and J by 0 bases, with 16 bases between the two germline ends. This CDR3 is 16 amino acids long. The CDR3 region has the DNA TGTGCCAGCAGCCAATTCCAGCGCTCTAGCACAGATACGCAGTATTTT. Translation: CASSQFQRSSTDTQYF. The full variable domain, with the rest looked up from reference TRBV28 and TRBJ2-3, is DVKVTQSSRYLVKRTGEKVFLECVQDMDHENMFWYRQDPGLGLRLIYFSYDVKMKEKGDIPEGYSVSREKKERFSLILESASTNQTSMYLCASSQFQRSSTDTQYFGPGTRLTVL.

The sample holds one count of this clone. This rearrangement joins TRBV3-1 (or the pseudogene TRBV3-2) to TRBJ2-2, with D unresolved. Trimming shortened V by 3 bases and J by 6 bases, and 14 bases separated the two germline ends. The germline V gene has CDR1 LGHDT and CDR2 YNNKEL (reference sequence). The CDR3 contains 15 residues. The DNA of the CDR3 is TGTGCCAGCAGCCATATAGCTCCCTTGGCCGGGGAGCTGTTTTTT. The encoded protein is CASSHIAPLAGELFF.

The rearrangement uses TRBV6-6 and TRBJ1-2; unclear D gene. Per germline, CDR1 MNHNY and CDR2 SVGAGI (reference sequence). The CDR3 consists of 14 residues. Trimming took 6 bases from V and 1 from J, leaving 12 bases between them. CDR3 DNA: TGTGCCAGCAGAAGCGGACTGCTTAACTATGGCTACACCTTC. Protein product: CASRSGLLNYGYTF.

The chain joins TRBV5-1 to TRBJ2-1; D not resolved. Trimming cost V 4 bases and J 3 bases, with 14 bases left between them. The CDR3 has 15 residues. CDR1 SGHRS and CDR2 YFSETQ come from the germline V gene. DNA of the CDR3: TGCGCCAGCAGCGCATTAGTAGAAGTCTACAATGAGCAGTTCTTC. It specifies CASSALVEVYNEQFF.

The chain joins TRBV18 to TRBJ2-6, with D possibly being TRBD1 or TRBD2 (5 bases each). In germline, CDR1 is KGHSH, CDR2 LQKENI. V lost 6 bases to trimming and J lost 1 base, with 7 bases between them. The CDR3 runs 14 residues. CDR3 in amino acids: CASSGVSGANVLTF. The CDR3 nucleotides are TGTGCCAGCTCGGGGGTATCTGGGGCCAACGTCCTGACTTTC.